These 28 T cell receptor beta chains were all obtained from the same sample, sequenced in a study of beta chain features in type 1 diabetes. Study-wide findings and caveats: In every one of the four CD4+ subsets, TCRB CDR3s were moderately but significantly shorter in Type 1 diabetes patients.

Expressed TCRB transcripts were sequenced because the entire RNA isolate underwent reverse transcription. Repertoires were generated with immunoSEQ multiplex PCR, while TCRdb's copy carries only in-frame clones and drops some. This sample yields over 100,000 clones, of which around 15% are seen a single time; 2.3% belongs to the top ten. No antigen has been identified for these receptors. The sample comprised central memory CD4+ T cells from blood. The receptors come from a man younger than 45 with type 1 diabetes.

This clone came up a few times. In DNA, the CDR3 is TGCGCCAGCAGCCAAGATCTTGGGGTGTATGCAGATACGCAGTATTTT. Amino acids: CASSQDLGVYADTQYF. The chain carries TRBV4-3 and TRBJ2-3; no clear D gene. Germline V lookup: CDR1 LGHNA, CDR2 YSLEER. V was clipped by 0 bases and J by 4 bases, with 14 bases between them. The CDR3 loop spans 16 amino acids.

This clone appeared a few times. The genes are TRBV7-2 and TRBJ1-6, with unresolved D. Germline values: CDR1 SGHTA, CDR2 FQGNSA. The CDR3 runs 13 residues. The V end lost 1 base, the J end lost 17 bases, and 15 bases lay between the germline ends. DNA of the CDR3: TGTGCCAGCAGCTTAGTGGGTAGAACCCCAGTCCACTTT. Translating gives CASSLVGRTPVHF.

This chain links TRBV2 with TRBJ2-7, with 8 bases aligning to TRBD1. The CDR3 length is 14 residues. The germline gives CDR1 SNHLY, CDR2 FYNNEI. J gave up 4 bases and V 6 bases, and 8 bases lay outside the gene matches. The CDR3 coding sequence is TGTGCCAGCAGCCCCCAGGGGGCTGGATACGAGCAGTACTTC. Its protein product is CASSPQGAGYEQYF.

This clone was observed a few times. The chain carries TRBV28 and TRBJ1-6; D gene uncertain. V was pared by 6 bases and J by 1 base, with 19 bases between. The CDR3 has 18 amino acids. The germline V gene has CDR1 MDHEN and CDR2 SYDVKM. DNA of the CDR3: TGTGCCAGCAGCACACCCGGTGAGGCCAATTCCTATAATTCACCCCTCCACTTT. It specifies CASSTPGEANSYNSPLHF.

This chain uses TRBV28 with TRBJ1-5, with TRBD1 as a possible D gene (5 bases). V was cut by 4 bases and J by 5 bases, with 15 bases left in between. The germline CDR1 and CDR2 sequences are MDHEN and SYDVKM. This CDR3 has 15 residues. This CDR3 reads CASSSARGSHQPQHF. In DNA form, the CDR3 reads TGTGCCAGCAGTTCCGCCCGGGGGAGTCATCAGCCCCAGCATTTT.

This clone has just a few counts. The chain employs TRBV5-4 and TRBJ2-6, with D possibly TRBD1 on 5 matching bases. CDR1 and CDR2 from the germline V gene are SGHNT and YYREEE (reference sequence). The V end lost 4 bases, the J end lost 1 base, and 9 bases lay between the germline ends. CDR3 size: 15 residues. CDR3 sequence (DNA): TGTGCCAGCAGCAACAGGCAATCTGGGGCCAACGTCCTGACTTTC. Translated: CASSNRQSGANVLTF.

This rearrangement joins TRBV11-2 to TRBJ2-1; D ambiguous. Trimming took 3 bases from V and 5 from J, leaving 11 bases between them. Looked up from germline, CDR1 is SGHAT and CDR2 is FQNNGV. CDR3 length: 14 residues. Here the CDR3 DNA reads TGTGCCAGCAGCTTTCTCCCAGCGAACAATGAGCAGTTCTTC. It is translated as CASSFLPANNEQFF.

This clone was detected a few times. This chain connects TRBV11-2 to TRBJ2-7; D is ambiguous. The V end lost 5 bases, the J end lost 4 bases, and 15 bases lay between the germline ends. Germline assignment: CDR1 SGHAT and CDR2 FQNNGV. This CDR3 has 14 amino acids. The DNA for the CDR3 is TGTGCCAGCAGCCGAAGAGGTTGGGGTTACGAGCAGTACTTC. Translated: CASSRRGWGYEQYF. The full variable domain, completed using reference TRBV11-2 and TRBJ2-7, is EAGVAQSPRYKIIEKRQSVAFWCNPISGHATLYWYQQILGQGPKLLIQFQNNGVVDDSQLPKDRFSAERLKGVDSTLKIQPAKLEDSAVYLCASSRRGWGYEQYFGPGTRLTVT.

The CDR3 DNA reads as TGCAGCGTGGCGGGACTAACGAACACCGGGGAGCTGTTTTTT. This translates into CSVAGLTNTGELFF. The chain joins TRBV29-1 to TRBJ2-2; 7 nucleotides agree with TRBD2. After removal of 6 bases from V and 0 bases from J, the junction contained 4 bases not matched to a gene. CDR1 SQVTM and CDR2 ANQGSEA come from the germline V gene. The length of the CDR3 is 14 residues.

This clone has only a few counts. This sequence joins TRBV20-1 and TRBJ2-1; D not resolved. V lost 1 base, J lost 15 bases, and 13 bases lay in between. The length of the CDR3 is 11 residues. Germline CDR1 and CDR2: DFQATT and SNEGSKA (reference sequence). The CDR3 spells CSARAVQDRFF. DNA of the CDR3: TGCAGTGCTAGAGCCGTTCAGGATCGGTTCTTC.

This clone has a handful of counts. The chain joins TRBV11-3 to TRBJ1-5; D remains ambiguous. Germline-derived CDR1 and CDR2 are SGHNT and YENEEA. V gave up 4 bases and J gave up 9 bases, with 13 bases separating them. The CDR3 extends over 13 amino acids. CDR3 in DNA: TGTGCCAGCAGCTCGGCCGGCCAAGGGCCCCAGCATTTT. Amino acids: CASSSAGQGPQHF. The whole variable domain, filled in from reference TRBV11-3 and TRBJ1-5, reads EAGVVQSPRYKIIEKKQPVAFWCNPISGHNTLYWYLQNLGQGPELLIRYENEEAVDDSQLPKDRFSAERLKGVDSTLKIQPAELGDSAVYLCASSSAGQGPQHFGDGTRLSIL.

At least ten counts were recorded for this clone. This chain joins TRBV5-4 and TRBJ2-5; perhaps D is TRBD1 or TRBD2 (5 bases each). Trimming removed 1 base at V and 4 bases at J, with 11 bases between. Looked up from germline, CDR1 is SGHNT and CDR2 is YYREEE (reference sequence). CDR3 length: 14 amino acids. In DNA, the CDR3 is TGTGCCAGCAGCTTGCCCGGGGACCTAGAGACCCAGTACTTC. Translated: CASSLPGDLETQYF.

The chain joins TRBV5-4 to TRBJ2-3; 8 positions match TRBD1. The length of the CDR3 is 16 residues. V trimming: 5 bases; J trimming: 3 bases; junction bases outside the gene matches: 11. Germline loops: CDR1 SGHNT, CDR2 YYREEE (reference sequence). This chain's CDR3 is CASSKRRTGFTDTQYF. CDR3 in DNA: TGTGCCAGCAGTAAGAGGCGGACAGGGTTTACAGATACGCAGTATTTT.

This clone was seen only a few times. CDR3 in amino acids: CASSATQYF. CDR3 DNA: TGTGCCAGCAGTGCGACCCAGTACTTC. The chain links TRBV25-1 to TRBJ2-5; D is unclear. The V gene lost 4 bases and the J gene lost 7 bases, with 1 base spanning the gap. Germline V gene lookup returns CDR1 MGHDK and CDR2 SYGVNS. CDR3 length: 9 amino acids.

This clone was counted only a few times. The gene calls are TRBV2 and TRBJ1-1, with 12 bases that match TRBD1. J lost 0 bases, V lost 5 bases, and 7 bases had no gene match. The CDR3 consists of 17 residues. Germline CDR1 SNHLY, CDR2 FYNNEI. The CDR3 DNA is TGTGCCAGCAGTCGTGGGACAGGGGGCGGTATGAACACTGAAGCTTTCTTT. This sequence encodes CASSRGTGGGMNTEAFF.

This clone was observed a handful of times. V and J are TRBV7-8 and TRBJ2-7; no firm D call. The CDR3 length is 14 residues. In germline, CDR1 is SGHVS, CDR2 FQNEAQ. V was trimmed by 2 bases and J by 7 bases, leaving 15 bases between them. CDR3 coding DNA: TGTGCCAGCAGCTTACAGCCGAACGGAGATGAGCAGTACTTC. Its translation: CASSLQPNGDEQYF.

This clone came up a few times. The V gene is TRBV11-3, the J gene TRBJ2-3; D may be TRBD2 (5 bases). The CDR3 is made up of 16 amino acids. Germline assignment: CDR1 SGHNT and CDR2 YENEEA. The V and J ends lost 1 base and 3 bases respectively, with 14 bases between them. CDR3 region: CASSLGLHGGTDTQYF. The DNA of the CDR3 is TGTGCCAGCAGCTTAGGGCTCCACGGAGGTACAGATACGCAGTATTTT.

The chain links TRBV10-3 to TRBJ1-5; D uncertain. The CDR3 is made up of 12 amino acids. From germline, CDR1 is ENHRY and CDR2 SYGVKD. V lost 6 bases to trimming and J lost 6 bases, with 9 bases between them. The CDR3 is CAIRDAGQPQHF. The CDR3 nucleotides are TGTGCCATCAGGGACGCGGGTCAGCCCCAGCATTTT.

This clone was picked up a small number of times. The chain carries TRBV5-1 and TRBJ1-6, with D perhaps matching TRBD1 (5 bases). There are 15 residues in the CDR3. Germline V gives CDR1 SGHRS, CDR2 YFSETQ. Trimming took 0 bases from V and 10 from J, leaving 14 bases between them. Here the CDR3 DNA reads TGCGCCAGCAGCTTGGTCGGGACCACCGAATCACCCCTCCACTTT. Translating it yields CASSLVGTTESPLHF.

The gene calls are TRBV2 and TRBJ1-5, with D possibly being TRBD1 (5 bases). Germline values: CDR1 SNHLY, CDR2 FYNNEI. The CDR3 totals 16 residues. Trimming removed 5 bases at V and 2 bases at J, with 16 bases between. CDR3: CASSSDGLGGNQPQHF. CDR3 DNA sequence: TGTGCCAGCAGTTCGGACGGATTAGGGGGCAATCAGCCCCAGCATTTT.

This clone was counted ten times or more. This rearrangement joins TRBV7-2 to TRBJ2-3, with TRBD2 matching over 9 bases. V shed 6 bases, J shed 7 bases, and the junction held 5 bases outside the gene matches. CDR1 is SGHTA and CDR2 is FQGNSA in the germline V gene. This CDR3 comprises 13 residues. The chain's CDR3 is CASRTSGRYTQYF. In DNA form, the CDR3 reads TGTGCCAGCAGAACTAGCGGGCGATATACGCAGTATTTT.

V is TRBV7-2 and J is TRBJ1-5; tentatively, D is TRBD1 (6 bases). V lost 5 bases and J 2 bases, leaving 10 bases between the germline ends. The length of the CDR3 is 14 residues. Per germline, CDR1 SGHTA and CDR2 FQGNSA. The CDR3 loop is CASSADSGNQPQHF. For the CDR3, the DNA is TGTGCCAGCAGCGCGGACAGTGGCAATCAGCCCCAGCATTTT.

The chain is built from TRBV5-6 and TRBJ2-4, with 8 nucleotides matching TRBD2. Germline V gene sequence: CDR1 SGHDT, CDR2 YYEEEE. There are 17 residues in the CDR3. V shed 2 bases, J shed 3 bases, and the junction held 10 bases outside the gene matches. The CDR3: CASSLAGIGRGKNIQYF. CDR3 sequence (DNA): TGTGCCAGCAGCTTAGCAGGGATCGGGAGGGGCAAAAACATTCAGTACTTC.

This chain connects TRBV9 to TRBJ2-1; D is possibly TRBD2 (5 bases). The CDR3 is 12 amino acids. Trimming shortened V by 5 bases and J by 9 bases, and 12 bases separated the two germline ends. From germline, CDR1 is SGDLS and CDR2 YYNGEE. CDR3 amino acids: CASRGQGGEQFF. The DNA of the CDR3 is TGTGCCAGCAGGGGCCAAGGAGGTGAGCAGTTCTTC. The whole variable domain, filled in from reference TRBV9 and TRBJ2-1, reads DSGVTQTPKHLITATGQRVTLRCSPRSGDLSVYWYQQSLDQGLQFLIQYYNGEERAKGNILERFSAQQFPDLHSELNLSSLELGDSALYFCASRGQGGEQFFGPGTRLTVL.

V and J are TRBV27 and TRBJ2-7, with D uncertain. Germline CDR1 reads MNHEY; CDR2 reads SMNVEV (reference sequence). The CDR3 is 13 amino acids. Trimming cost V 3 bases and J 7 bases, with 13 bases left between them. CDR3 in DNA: TGTGCCAGCAGTTTGGGCACCTTTAGTGAGCAGTACTTC. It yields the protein CASSLGTFSEQYF.

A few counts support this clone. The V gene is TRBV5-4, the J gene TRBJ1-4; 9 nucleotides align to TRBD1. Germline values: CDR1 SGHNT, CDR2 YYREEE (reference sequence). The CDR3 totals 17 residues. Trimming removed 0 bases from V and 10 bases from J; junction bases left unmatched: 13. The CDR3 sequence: CASSLDLTGGAGGKLFF. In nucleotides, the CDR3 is TGTGCCAGCAGCTTGGATCTAACAGGGGGCGCCGGCGGAAAACTGTTTTTT. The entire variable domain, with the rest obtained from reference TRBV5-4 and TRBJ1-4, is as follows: ETGVTQSPTHLIKTRGQQVTLRCSSQSGHNTVSWYQQALGQGPQFIFQYYREEENGRGNFPPRFSGLQFPNYSSELNVNALELDDSALYLCASSLDLTGGAGGKLFFGSGTQLSVL.

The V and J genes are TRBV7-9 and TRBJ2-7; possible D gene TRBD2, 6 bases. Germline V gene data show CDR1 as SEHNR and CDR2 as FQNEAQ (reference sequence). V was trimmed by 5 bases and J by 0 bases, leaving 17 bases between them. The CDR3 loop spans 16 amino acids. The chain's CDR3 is CASSRGDSSSSYEQYF. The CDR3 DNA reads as TGTGCCAGCAGCCGAGGGGACTCCAGCAGCTCCTACGAGCAGTACTTC.

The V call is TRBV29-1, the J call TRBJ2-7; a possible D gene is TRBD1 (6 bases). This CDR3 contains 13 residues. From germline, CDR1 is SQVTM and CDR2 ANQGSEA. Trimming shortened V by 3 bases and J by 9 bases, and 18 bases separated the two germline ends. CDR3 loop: CSVDSQGIHSQYF. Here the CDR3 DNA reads TGCAGCGTTGACAGTCAGGGGATCCATTCGCAGTACTTC.